This is a list of T cell receptor beta chains from one sample in a study of blood T cell repertoires in COVID-19. Using immunoSEQ multiplex PCR, the repertoire was profiled, and TCRdb retains in-frame clones only, with some absent. This sample has about 190,000 clones, with roughly 89% found just once. Sequencing was carried out using peripheral blood. The origin of the receptors is a man between 40 and 49 years old with acute or convalescent COVID-19. The CDR3 runs from the conserved cysteine through the conserved F or W. The order of the fields is V gene, clone size, CDR3 protein. Part of the rows lack a size; the others show once, few, many or a class for expanded clones.

>TRBV6-4|NA
CASRGGQNGEAFF
>TRBV19|NA
CASSIASGGAREQFF
>TRBV6-2/TRBV6-3|NA
CASSYLAGNTEAFF
>TRBV13|few
CASSQGPRGEKLFF
>TRBV3-1/TRBV3-2|NA
CASSQDLKREQYF
>TRBV12-3/TRBV12-4|NA
CASSPGQGYGYTF
>TRBV10-3|NA
CAITQGADGYTF
>TRBV7-6|NA
CASSLGTGGFSPLHF
>TRBV5-1|NA
CASSLAPGLAGGNTDTQYF
>TRBV14|once
CASSQEGVYYSGGNNEQFF
>TRBV19|NA
CASSILAGPTGELFF
>TRBV5-1|NA
CASSLDRANTEAFF
>TRBV14|once
CASSQSPTYEQYF
>TRBV30|NA
CAWGQNYEQYF
>TRBV5-1|NA
CASSLSRAGGSGNTIYF
>TRBV3-1/TRBV3-2|once
CASRLGAGGPNEQFF
>TRBV5-1|NA
CASSLGAGFSSGNTIYF
>TRBV30|NA
CAWSVPLDNYNEQFF
>TRBV10-3|NA
CAISGPGSRETQYF
>TRBV7-9|NA
CASSPWTGGLNRETQYF
>TRBV6-1|NA
CASSEAGTAISEAFF
>TRBV7-3|NA
CASTRQNSDTQYF
>TRBV7-2|NA
CASSFPTTGDGYTF
>TRBV6-1|NA
CASTDPGQGEKLFF
>TRBV4-1|NA
CASSQDGREFSYNEQFF
>TRBV12-3/TRBV12-4|medium-sized
CASSFPQGRGYTF
>TRBV3-1/TRBV3-2|few
CASSPRDRGNTEAFF
>TRBV18|NA
CASSQNRAATNEKLFF
>TRBV28|NA
CASSPAGVLSPYNSPLHF
>TRBV14|NA
CASSSGKFLMEKLFF
>TRBV5-1|once
CASSLNSRASGTDTQYF
>TRBV30|NA
CAWRDSWDTEAFF
>TRBV27|NA
CASKGTGLSNQPQHF
>TRBV18|NA
CASSRQGSDTEAFF
>TRBV9|NA
CASSVVDRGPGSPLHF
>TRBV6-4|NA
CASSVVGTLNTGELFF
>TRBV11-2|NA
CASSLVQGAGGYTF
>TRBV11-2|NA
CASSLSPVTDTQYF
>TRBV28|NA
CASRSGGRDTIYF
>TRBV12-3/TRBV12-4|NA
CASSRDFRDGYTF
>TRBV5-5|NA
CASSLMGGTSGANVLTF
>TRBV6-1|NA
CASSEGRAYEQYF
>TRBV7-3|NA
CASSLISGGANEQFF
>TRBV4-1|NA
CASSQEIGGFSSYEQYF
>TRBV6-6|NA
CASSPPTGGTEAFF
>TRBV19|NA
CASSIVRGRNGTQYF
>TRBV7-2|NA
CASSLDRGSGNTIYF
>TRBV5-8|NA
CASSLTSGGADEQFF
>TRBV6-6|NA
CASSHREGSQPQHF
>TRBV18|once
CASSPGLISTDTQYF
>TRBV7-6|NA
CASSSGQNGNTIYF
>TRBV10-3|NA
CAISESIRDRGYNEQFF
>TRBV5-6|NA
CASSLDARGNYGYTF
>TRBV30|NA
CAWSTGTGKYEQYF
>TRBV30|once
CAWSARSDGGPQHF
>TRBV7-2|NA
CASSLRGTMSNIQYF
>TRBV4-3|NA
CASSQDPGGKTVGYTF
>TRBV2|NA
CARSGLSTDTQYF
>TRBV14|NA
CASSAIRTSEQETQYF
>TRBV19|NA
CASSIQRQGHYEQYF